These T cell receptor beta chains were read from a single sample in a study of blood T cells in healthy people across ages. TCRdb called the 5' RACE reads again in MiXCR, with one record for every CDR3 protein. The sample has approximately 900,000 distinct CDR3 sequences, around 46% seen once. The sample taken for sequencing was blood. The receptor source for this set is a man aged 30 to 39 in good health. Each CDR3 is given with its conserved first and last residue. Fields, in order: J gene, D gene, V gene, clone size, CDR3 protein, CDR3 DNA. The D gene is left open where the match is weak. The size of a clone is reported for some rows only, either as once, few or many, or as a class for expanded clones.

>TRBJ1-5|TRBD1|TRBV20-1|few
CSAREGQGAQPQHF
TGCAGTGCTAGAGAGGGACAGGGCGCTCAGCCCCAGCATTTT
>TRBJ2-3|-|TRBV9|-
CASSVGRAGTDTQYF
TGTGCCAGCAGCGTAGGCAGGGCCGGCACAGATACGCAGTATTTT
>TRBJ2-3|TRBD2|TRBV5-5|-
CASSLLAGEYSSTDTQYF
TGTGCCAGCAGCTTGCTAGCGGGGGAGTACTCTAGCACAGATACGCAGTATTTT
>TRBJ2-7|-|TRBV27|-
CASSYDRSHREKQYF
TGTGCCAGCAGCTATGACAGGAGTCACCGTGAGAAGCAGTACTTC
>TRBJ1-6|TRBD1|TRBV6-1|few
CASTQTGRNSPLHF
TGTGCCAGCACCCAGACAGGGAGGAATTCACCCCTCCACTTT
>TRBJ1-6|-|TRBV12-3/TRBV12-4|-
CASRDIYTINSPLHF
TGTGCCAGCAGAGACATTTATACAATTAATTCACCCCTCCACTTT
>TRBJ1-2|-|TRBV18|-
CASSPVGGTSGYTF
TGTGCCAGCTCACCTGTAGGGGGGACCTCTGGCTACACCTTC
>TRBJ2-7|-|TRBV7-9|-
CASSLVVTPSYEQYF
TGTGCCAGCAGCTTAGTAGTAACGCCCTCCTACGAGCAGTACTTC
>TRBJ2-7|-|TRBV6-2/TRBV6-3|-
CASSPTDRPHEQYF
TGTGCCAGCAGCCCGACCGACAGACCCCACGAGCAGTACTTC
>TRBJ2-5|-|TRBV15|-
CATSRDGGGVPETQYF
TGTGCCACCAGCAGAGATGGCGGAGGGGTACCAGAGACCCAGTACTTC
>TRBJ2-5|-|TRBV7-2|-
CASSLHGQQETQYF
TGTGCCAGCAGCCTCCACGGACAGCAAGAGACCCAGTACTTC
>TRBJ2-5|TRBD2|TRBV20-1|-
CSAYRFGLAGKETQYF
TGCAGTGCGTACCGTTTCGGACTAGCGGGAAAAGAGACCCAGTACTTC
>TRBJ2-1|-|TRBV3-1|few
CASSQVAIQNEQFF
TGTGCCAGCAGCCAAGTAGCGATTCAAAATGAGCAGTTCTTC
>TRBJ2-4|-|TRBV24-1|-
CATSDTTEDIQYF
TGTGCCACCAGTGACACGACAGAGGACATTCAGTACTTC
>TRBJ2-1|TRBD1|TRBV5-1|-
CASRSRQGIYEQFF
TGCGCCAGCAGGTCACGACAGGGGATATATGAGCAGTTCTTC
>TRBJ2-3|-|TRBV7-8|-
CASSPRVMDTDTQYF
TGTGCCAGCAGTCCTCGAGTGATGGACACAGATACGCAGTATTTT
>TRBJ2-7|-|TRBV7-2|-
CASSRETTGIYEQYF
TGTGCCAGCAGCAGGGAAACTACGGGGATCTACGAGCAGTACTTC
>TRBJ1-4|TRBD1|TRBV7-9|many
CASSRGQVNEKLFF
TGTGCCAGCAGCCGGGGACAGGTTAATGAAAAACTGTTTTTT
>TRBJ1-5|TRBD1|TRBV24-1|-
CATSDRDSLNQPQHF
TGTGCCACCAGTGACCGGGACAGCCTAAATCAGCCCCAGCATTTT
>TRBJ2-7|-|TRBV6-9|few
CASSCKQGEDYEQYF
TGTGCCAGCAGTTGTAAACAGGGTGAGGACTACGAGCAGTACTTC
>TRBJ1-1|-|TRBV14|few
CASSQASRGNTEAFF
TGTGCCAGCAGCCAAGCAAGCAGGGGGAACACTGAAGCTTTCTTT
>TRBJ2-7|-|TRBV24-1|-
CTTEDSFRGEQYF
TGTACCACCGAGGACAGTTTTCGAGGCGAGCAGTACTTC
>TRBJ1-2|-|TRBV4-2|-
CASSQDLGTWGTGYGYTF
TGTGCCAGCAGCCAAGATTTGGGGACTTGGGGGACGGGCTATGGCTACACCTTC
>TRBJ1-6|-|TRBV7-2|-
CASAMAAINSPLHF
TGTGCCAGCGCCATGGCGGCGATTAATTCACCCCTCCACTTT
>TRBJ2-5|-|TRBV2|-
CASNSYGETQYF
TGTGCCAGCAATTCATATGGGGAGACCCAGTACTTC
>TRBJ2-7|TRBD2|TRBV6-5|few
CASAGGNYEQYF
TGTGCCAGCGCGGGGGGGAACTACGAGCAGTACTTC
>TRBJ2-6|-|TRBV5-6|-
CASSLAMAAGAYVLTF
TGTGCCAGCAGCTTGGCAATGGCAGCTGGGGCCTACGTCCTGACTTTC
>TRBJ1-2|-|TRBV6-5|-
CASTPGPGYGYGYTF
TGTGCCAGCACCCCTGGCCCAGGGTACGGCTATGGCTACACCTTC
>TRBJ1-4|TRBD1|TRBV27|-
CASSLRRGPATNEKLFF
TGTGCCAGCAGTTTAAGGAGGGGGCCCGCAACTAATGAAAAACTGTTTTTT
>TRBJ1-1|-|TRBV2|-
CASREGFVGEAFF
TGTGCCAGTAGGGAGGGGTTCGTCGGTGAAGCTTTCTTT
>TRBJ1-1|-|TRBV4-2|-
CASSPTGGSRVGTEAFF
TGTGCCAGCAGCCCTACGGGGGGTTCACGGGTTGGCACTGAAGCTTTCTTT
>TRBJ1-2|-|TRBV4-1|-
CASSQVSGQGNYGYTF
TGCGCCAGCAGCCAAGTATCCGGGCAGGGTAACTATGGCTACACCTTC
>TRBJ2-7|TRBD1|TRBV6-1|-
CASSEAGTGGFEQYF
TGTGCCAGCAGTGAAGCAGGGACAGGGGGATTCGAGCAGTACTTC
>TRBJ2-7|TRBD1|TRBV5-1|few
CASSLVPGQLYEQYF
TGCGCCAGCAGCTTGGTCCCGGGACAGTTATACGAGCAGTACTTC
>TRBJ2-3|-|TRBV6-5|-
CASSAGPVDTQYF
TGTGCCAGCAGCGCCGGCCCGGTAGATACGCAGTATTTT
>TRBJ1-1|-|TRBV10-3|many
CAISVMVFAEAFF
TGTGCCATCAGTGTCATGGTGTTCGCTGAAGCTTTCTTT
>TRBJ1-6|TRBD1|TRBV12-3/TRBV12-4|-
CASSPLQGAGSPLHF
TGTGCCAGCAGCCCACTACAGGGGGCAGGTTCACCCCTCCACTTT
>TRBJ1-2|-|TRBV7-2|few
CASSEPGVQGTYGYTF
TGTGCCAGCAGCGAGCCGGGTGTACAGGGCACCTATGGCTACACCTTC
>TRBJ1-4|-|TRBV12-3/TRBV12-4|few
CASSYTSRSTVNEKLFF
TGTGCCAGCAGTTATACTTCGAGGTCGACGGTGAATGAAAAACTGTTTTTT